This paragraph reports one T cell receptor (beta chain). The antigen remains unidentified. The V gene end was trimmed by 8 bases and the J gene end by 8 bases; junction bases not matched to a gene: 11. Germline V gene data show CDR1 as SGHTA and CDR2 as FQGTGA. The CDR3 totals 16 residues. The entry originates in a study of T cell repertoires in cytomegalovirus infection. Background on the study: Newly reported HLA-C-restricted and thoroughly characterized HLA-B-restricted CMV epitopes were employed. Public signatures in TCR beta pointed to CMV infection and matching HLA type.

TCRdb re-derived calls from the reads in MiXCR, one entry per CDR3 protein. Of about 920,000 distinct CDR3 sequences listed, 25% to 40% are singletons. The study's findings and limits: CMV carriers with the relevant HLA were identified by cumulative public TCR beta family frequency. In two of eight donors, the top clonotype was HLA-C-restricted CMV-specific.

The chain joins TRBV7-3 to TRBJ2-1; 14 positions match TRBD2. The sample in question was cultured CD8+ T cells from PBMCs, obtained from culture after CMV antigen stimulation. This receptor was identified in a human donor in good health (CMV status not recorded). Some clones in this sample may be carry-over from other donors' samples. The CDR3 nucleotides read TGTGCCAGCGGGACTAGCGGGGGTTCGACAAAACATGAGCAGTTCTTC. Its protein is CASGTSGGSTKHEQFF.